This TCR beta chain stems from a study of T-cell reconstitution after alpha-beta-depleted transplantation in children. The study, taken as a whole, reports: After transplant, at about two months, alpha-beta T cells were reportedly derived from several hundred expanded graft clones.

Researchers prepared the TCRbeta library using unique molecular identifiers, the study reports. TCRdb re-derived calls from the PCR reads in MiXCR, one entry per CDR3 protein. The table lists tens of thousands of distinct CDR3 sequences, around 9% of them singletons. There are a few counts of this clonotype. Antigen unknown. The V and J ends lost 4 bases and 0 bases respectively, with 16 bases between them. In germline, CDR1 is KGHSH, CDR2 LQKENI. The CDR3 covers 18 residues. Sequenced here: PBMCs, mostly from graft donor cells, sampled 60 days after TCRalphabeta/CD19-depleted stem cell transplant. The sequence was collected from a male patient aged 2 to 9 who had a stem cell transplant for chronic granulomatous disease, so the T cells may come from the graft donor. V gene TRBV18 combines with J gene TRBJ2-6; D possibly matches TRBD1 or TRBD2 (5 bases each). The CDR3 nucleotides are TGTGCCAGCTCACTTCGGGACGGGCGAAGCTCTGGGGCCAACGTCCTGACTTTC. Its protein product is CASSLRDGRSSGANVLTF. Looking up the rest from reference TRBV18 and TRBJ2-6 gives the full variable domain: NAGVMQNPRHLVRRRGQEARLRCSPMKGHSHVYWYRQLPEEGLKFMVYLQKENIIDESGMPKERFSAEFPKEGPSILRIQQVVRGDSAAYFCASSLRDGRSSGANVLTFGAGSRLTVL.